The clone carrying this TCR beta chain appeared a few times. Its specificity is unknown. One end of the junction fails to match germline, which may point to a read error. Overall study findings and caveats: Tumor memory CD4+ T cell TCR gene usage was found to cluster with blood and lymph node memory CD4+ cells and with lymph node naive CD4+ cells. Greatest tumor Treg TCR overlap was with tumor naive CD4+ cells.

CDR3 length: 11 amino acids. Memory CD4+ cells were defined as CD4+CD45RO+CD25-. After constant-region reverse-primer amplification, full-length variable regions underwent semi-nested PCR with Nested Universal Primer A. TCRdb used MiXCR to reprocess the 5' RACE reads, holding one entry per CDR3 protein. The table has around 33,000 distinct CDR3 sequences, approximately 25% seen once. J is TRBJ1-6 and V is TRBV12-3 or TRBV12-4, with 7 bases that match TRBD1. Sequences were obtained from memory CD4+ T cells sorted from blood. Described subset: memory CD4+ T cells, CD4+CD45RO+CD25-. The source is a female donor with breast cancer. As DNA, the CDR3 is TGTGCCAGCAGTTTAAGGGGACAGCTCTACTTT. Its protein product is CASSLRGQLYF.